This record covers a single T cell receptor beta chain. The antigen it recognizes is unknown. No qualities accompany the bases; no much larger clone lies one base away. TCRbeta CDR3 regions were amplified from genomic DNA by means of the immunoSEQ Assay, a bias-controlled multiplex PCR. In the paper's pipeline: Within the assay, amplification of reference gene primers was used to estimate how many nucleated cells each sample contained. Sequence reads were collapsed and filtered to measure the absolute abundance of every unique TCRbeta CDR3 rearrangement. For each sample, productive Simpson clonality was calculated as the square root of Simpson's diversity index across productive rearrangements. Entries here come from immuneACCESS through TCRdb and include only in-frame sequences with V and J called. Some clones fail to appear in such tables; in the studies checked, an unresolved V gene covers under half of the shortfall, and the cause of the remainder is unknown. For V, J and clone size, that table is used; D and trimming come from the DNA. This sample holds under 120,000 clones; 70% to 90% were observed only once. Of the sample, 2.1% falls within the top ten clones.

Whole blood was collected in K2EDTA tubes by collaborating institutions according to the institutions' own protocols. For TCRbeta analysis, collaborators shipped samples in one of three forms: frozen whole blood, isolated PBMCs, or DNA extracted from either of those sample types. This sample is drawn from a study of blood T cell repertoires in COVID-19 (dated by TCRdb to 2018 to 2020). A note on the overall study: Samples from collaborators originated in the United States, Italy and Spain and spanned both the acute and convalescent phases of COVID-19. The prospective study material was composed of cDNA or gDNA derived from T cells, B-cell-depleted T cells, or PBMCs. Deeply sampled blood TCRbeta repertoires from subjects exposed to, actively infected with, or recovered from COVID-19 were included in the dataset. The repertoires were released in a freely available public database meant as a resource for research on the immune response to SARS-CoV-2. Samples were obtained from the ongoing ImmuneRACE study (first 160 participants) and from 1,254 subjects provided by 6 global collaborators. Nearly every sample came with metadata listing a de-identified subject ID, COVID-19 status, age in years and sex. HLA class I and class II types, where available, came from metadata supplied by the sample provider rather than from assay-based typing.

Overall study results and their limits: How much clinical and demographic metadata was included differed by source and by participant, and the metadata was provided uncurated.

The sequence derives from a human donor in a cohort sampled during active COVID-19. The sample consisted of peripheral blood.

Here is the DNA: TGTGCCAGCAGCTCCCCGGGGGATATAGCGGTGGGAGAGACCCAGTACTTC. It translates as CASSSPGDIAVGETQYF. The V and J segments used are TRBV28 and TRBJ2-5; TRBD2 is a weak D gene call, 6 bases matching. Counted from cysteine to phenylalanine, this CDR3 has 17 amino acids. Solely the CDR3 DNA is kept, with 51 bases framed from the first base. At the junction V is shortened by 6 bases and J by 4 bases, with 24 bases in between. Looking up the germline V gene yields CDR1 MDHEN and CDR2 SYDVKM.